The sequence of this T cell receptor beta chain was determined in a study of T cell responses to AZD1222 COVID-19 vaccine (dated by TCRdb to the early 2020s). Background on the whole study: AZD1222 recipients whose second dose came at about 4 weeks and those whose second dose came at about 12 weeks were combined into one group, since spike-specific TCR depth and breadth did not differ between the two schedules. Enrollment into the trials was organized by age into subgroups of 18-55, 56-69 and 70-plus years, and those subgroups contained roughly 140, 27 and 60 TCR-sequenced participants, respectively. TCR sequencing was performed for about 250 trial participants, of whom approximately 200 were given two doses of AZD1222 and some 26 were given two doses of MenACWY control vaccine.

Of note for this clone: The clone's antigen remains unknown. No quality values exist for individual bases; no much larger clone is one base distant.

The CDR3 regions of human TCRbeta chains were subjected to immunosequencing. The authors' analysis ran thus. Repertoire TCRs were matched against a reference library of SARS-CoV-2-specific TCRs generated with the MIRA antigen-specificity platform. Breadth was defined as the fraction of unique TCRs that were SARS-CoV-2-associated. Depth was defined as the fraction of total T cells that were SARS-CoV-2-associated. Using the MIRA data, every spike-specific TCR was mapped to the spike region that the TCR reacted to and assigned to either a CD4 or a CD8 class. Log10-transformed breadth and depth values were compared by one-way ANOVA with Sidak's multiple comparisons tests. TCRdb re-hosts the immuneACCESS table, in-frame sequences only. Its copies lack some clones; in the studies checked, an unresolved V gene accounts for under half of them, and the cause for the rest is not known. V, J and clone size are taken as reported in that table, and D and trimming were inferred from the DNA itself. This sample is represented by some 94,000 clones; more than 80% of them were singletons. Together, the top ten hold 12% of the sample.

Interpreted using the paper, the time point label stands for: baseline before first vaccination. The vaccinee samples were drawn from two UK trials, COV001 and COV002, one of which was a single-blind randomized controlled phase 2/3 trial testing AZD1222 (ChAdOx1 nCoV-19) in healthy adults. For TCRbeta chain sequencing, PBMC samples from trial participants were taken at day 0 and at day 28 after the second dose. General findings and caveats noted by the study authors: After two AZD1222 doses, spike-specific TCR breadth and depth were significantly higher than at day 0 and than in MenACWY recipients. Conclusions about previously exposed vaccinees are limited, since just six AZD1222 recipients were seropositive for SARS-CoV-2 at baseline. The 56-69-year group was small, and its depth increase did not reach significance, likely because of low power. Reportedly, close to half of the unique spike-specific TCRs recognized epitopes lying outside the regions that are mutated in the B.1.351 and B.1.1.7 variants. Because no day 14 peak-response samples were available, the repertoires could be characterized only after the peak T cell response. Most participants were white British and females outnumbered males, and the authors suggested that clonal diversity may have been underestimated. Vaccine-associated CD4 TCRs spanned the whole spike protein, with dominant responses in regions 160-218 and 743-854.

Including the terminal cysteine and phenylalanine, the CDR3 comprises 18 residues. The retained sequence is limited to the CDR3, 54 bases, with the frame set at the first base. Ends trimmed: V by 3 bases, J by 4 bases; bases unmatched to a gene: 15. Via the germline V gene, CDR1 is SGDLS and CDR2 YYNGEE. The rearranged chain carries TRBV9 and TRBJ1-1; 10 central nucleotides agree with TRBD1. The material sequenced was peripheral blood, taken on day 0 of AZD1222 vaccination. This receptor was obtained from an adult in good health. The CDR3 has the sequence CASSANSGTGVSFTEAFF. The nucleotides read TGTGCCAGCAGCGCCAACTCCGGGACAGGGGTTTCATTCACTGAAGCTTTCTTT.